The 11 T cell receptor beta chains given below trace back to one sample, sequenced in a study of blood T cells in healthy people across ages. A second PCR of about 7 to 12 cycles used a sample-barcoded 5' primer and a J-beta primer mix. TCRdb itself ran the 5' RACE reads through MiXCR, one entry per CDR3 protein. The sample records 550,000 to 750,000 distinct CDR3 sequences, under 25% being singletons. Sequencing was carried out using blood. All receptors come from a man between 70 and 80 years old in good health.

V and J are TRBV11-2 and TRBJ1-1; TRBD1 matches at 7 bases. V dropped 4 bases and J dropped 7; count of bases not matched to a gene: 6. CDR3 length: 13 amino acids. Germline CDR1 is SGHAT and CDR2 is FQNNGV. The CDR3 DNA reads as TGTGCCAGCAGCTCTCAGGGGGGCCTTGAAGCTTTCTTT. Its translation: CASSSQGGLEAFF.

This clonotype was observed a handful of times. The chain uses TRBV18 and TRBJ2-5; no definite D call. The CDR3 runs to 13 residues. The ends were cut back, 5 bases at V and 4 bases at J, with 11 bases in the middle. Germline V gives CDR1 KGHSH, CDR2 LQKENI. The CDR3 loop is CASSREDRETQYF. In nucleotides, the CDR3 is TGTGCCAGCTCAAGGGAAGATAGAGAGACCCAGTACTTC.

This clonotype was detected only a few times. The chain carries TRBV5-6 and TRBJ2-3; 9 positions agree with TRBD1. The CDR3 is made up of 15 amino acids. The junction had 4 bases not matched to a gene; V was cut back by 3 bases and J by 2 bases. Germline V gene lookup returns CDR1 SGHDT and CDR2 YYEEEE. Here the CDR3 DNA reads TGTGCCAGCAGCTCACAGGGGGCCCCCACAGATACGCAGTATTTT. It codes for CASSSQGAPTDTQYF.

The V and J genes are TRBV6-1 and TRBJ1-4; D is undetermined. Trimming removed 8 bases at V and 6 bases at J, with 10 bases between. The germline CDR1 and CDR2 sequences are MNHNS and SASEGT. CDR3 length: 12 residues. CDR3 region: CASGGLHEKLFF. The CDR3 region has the DNA TGTGCCAGCGGAGGACTTCATGAAAAACTGTTTTTT.

In the case of this clonotype: Since a much larger clone is just one base distant, this may be a read error. CDR3 sequence: CSVGQGDYGYTF. CDR3 in DNA: TGCAGCGTTGGACAGGGGGACTATGGCTACACCTTC. The chain combines TRBV29-1 with TRBJ1-2; 9 nucleotides match TRBD1. J gave up 3 bases and V 4 bases, and 0 bases lay outside the gene matches. Germline V CDR1 and CDR2: SQVTM, ANQGSEA. This CDR3 region has 12 residues.

DNA for the CDR3: TGTGCTAGTGGTCCCCCCTCAGCGGGAGTTCTCTTTCCCGAGCAGTACTTC. This codes for CASGPPSAGVLFPEQYF. V is TRBV12-5 and J is TRBJ2-7; 8 bases align to TRBD2. The V gene's germline CDR1 is LGHNT and CDR2 FRNRAP. The CDR3 spans 17 residues. The V gene end was trimmed by 5 bases and the J gene end by 6 bases; junction bases not matched to a gene: 18.

The chain has TRBV7-3 and TRBJ2-1, with D tentatively TRBD2 (6 bases). Germline CDR1 and CDR2: SGHTA and FQGTGA. This CDR3 spans 15 amino acids. Trimming cost V 2 bases and J 6 bases, with 14 bases left between them. CDR3 loop: CASSLFGSTSNEQFF. CDR3 sequence (DNA): TGTGCCAGCAGCTTATTCGGGAGCACCTCCAATGAGCAGTTCTTC.

This rearrangement joins TRBV6-5 to TRBJ1-2; 7 bases line up with TRBD1. Germline V gene sequence: CDR1 MNHEY, CDR2 SVGAGI. V dropped 0 bases and J dropped 7; count of bases not matched to a gene: 11. The CDR3 is made up of 16 amino acids. The CDR3 nucleotides are TGTGCCAGCAGTTACTCCCGGTCCAGGGGGTATATTGGCTACACCTTC. The encoded protein is CASSYSRSRGYIGYTF.

This clonotype was seen a single time. This sequence joins TRBV6-5 and TRBJ2-7; D is tentatively TRBD1 or TRBD2 (6 bases each). CDR3 size: 15 residues. Germline lookup yields CDR1 MNHEY and CDR2 SVGAGI. Trimming removed 0 bases at V and 4 bases at J, with 13 bases between. The CDR3 bases are TGTGCCAGCAGTTACTCGACGGGGGCAAGGTACGAGCAGTACTTC. Amino acid sequence: CASSYSTGARYEQYF.

The count of this clonotype is one. The gene calls are TRBV6-5 and TRBJ2-7, with D hard to call. Trimming removed 5 bases at V and 2 bases at J, with 16 bases between. CDR1 is MNHEY, CDR2 SVGAGI, per germline. This CDR3 spans 15 amino acids. CDR3 sequence reads: CASSLLGDGPYEQYF. The CDR3 DNA reads TGTGCCAGCAGTCTCCTAGGAGACGGACCCTACGAGCAGTACTTC.

This clonotype has more than one count but fewer than ten. The rearrangement joins TRBV12-3 or TRBV12-4 to TRBJ2-7, with D perhaps matching TRBD2 (5 bases). CDR3 length: 15 residues. V dropped 4 bases and J dropped 2 bases, with 15 bases sitting between them. CDR3 protein: CASSYPGIRTYEQYF. The CDR3 DNA follows: TGTGCCAGCAGTTACCCCGGGATCAGAACCTACGAGCAGTACTTC.